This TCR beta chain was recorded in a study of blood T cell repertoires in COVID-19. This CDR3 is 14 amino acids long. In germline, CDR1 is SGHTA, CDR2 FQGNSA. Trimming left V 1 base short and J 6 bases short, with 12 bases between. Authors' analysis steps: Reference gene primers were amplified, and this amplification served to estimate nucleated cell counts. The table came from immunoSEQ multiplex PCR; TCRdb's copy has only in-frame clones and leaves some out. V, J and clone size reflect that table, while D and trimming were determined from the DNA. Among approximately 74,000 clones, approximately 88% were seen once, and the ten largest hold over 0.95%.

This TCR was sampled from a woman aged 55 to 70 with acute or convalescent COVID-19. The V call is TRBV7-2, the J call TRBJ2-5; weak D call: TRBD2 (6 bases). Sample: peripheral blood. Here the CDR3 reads CASSLGGELKTQYF. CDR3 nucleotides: TGTGCCAGCAGCTTAGGCGGGGAGCTGAAGACCCAGTACTTC.